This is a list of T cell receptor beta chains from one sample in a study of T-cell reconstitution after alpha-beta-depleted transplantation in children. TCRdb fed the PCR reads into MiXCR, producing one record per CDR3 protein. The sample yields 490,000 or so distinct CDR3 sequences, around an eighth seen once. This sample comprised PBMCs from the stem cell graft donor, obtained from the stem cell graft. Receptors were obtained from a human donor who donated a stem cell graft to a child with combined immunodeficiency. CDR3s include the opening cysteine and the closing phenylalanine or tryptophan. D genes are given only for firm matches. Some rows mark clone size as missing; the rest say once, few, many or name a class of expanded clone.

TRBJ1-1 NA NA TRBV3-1 TGTGCCAGCAGGGACGCAGGTGAAGCTTTCTTT CASRDAGEAFF
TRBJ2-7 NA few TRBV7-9 TGTGCCAGCAGCTTAGGAGGGCCGGGCTACGAGCAGTACTTC CASSLGGPGYEQYF
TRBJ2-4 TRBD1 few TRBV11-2 TGTGCCAGCAGCGATCGACAGGGGGTGGGCAAAAACATTCAGTACTTC CASSDRQGVGKNIQYF
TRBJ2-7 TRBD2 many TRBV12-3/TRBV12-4 TGTGCCAGCAGTACCCCGGGACTAGCGGCCAAGTACTTC CASSTPGLAAKYF
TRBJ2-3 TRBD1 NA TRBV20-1 TGCAGTGCTAGAGACCCGAGACAGGGGAGGCAGTATTTT CSARDPRQGRQYF
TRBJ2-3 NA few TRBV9 TGTGCCAGCAGGAGTATGGGTCACAGCACAGATACGCAGTATTTT CASRSMGHSTDTQYF
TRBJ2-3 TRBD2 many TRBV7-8 TGTGCCAGCCTCACTAGCGGCAAGGGAAATACGCAGTATTTT CASLTSGKGNTQYF
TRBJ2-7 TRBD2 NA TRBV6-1 TGTGCCAGCAGTAAGTTTCGACTAGCGGGAGTCTACGAGCAGTACTTC CASSKFRLAGVYEQYF
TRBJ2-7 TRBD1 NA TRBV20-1 TGCAGTGCTGCCAGGGACAGTATCTACGAGCAGTACTTC CSAARDSIYEQYF
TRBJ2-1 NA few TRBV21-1 TGTGCCAGAAGACAGGAGGGTTACAATGAGCAGTTCTTC CARRQEGYNEQFF
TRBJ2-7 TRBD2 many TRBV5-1 TGCGCCAGCAGCATTAGCGGGGGGGCCTACGAGCAGTACTTC CASSISGGAYEQYF
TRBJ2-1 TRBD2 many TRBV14 TGTGCCAGCAGCCGCGGACTAGCGGGATACAATGAGCAGTTCTTC CASSRGLAGYNEQFF
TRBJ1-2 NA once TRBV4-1 TGCGCCAGCAGCCGACTACCACTGGACTCCCCGTCCTATGGCTACACCTTC CASSRLPLDSPSYGYTF
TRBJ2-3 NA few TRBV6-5 TGTGCCAGCAGTTACGAGGGCGGGGCGGAAGATACGCAGTATTTT CASSYEGGAEDTQYF
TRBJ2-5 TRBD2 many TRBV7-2 TGTGCCAGCAGCCCCGGACTAGCGGGGAAAGGGGAGACCCAGTACTTC CASSPGLAGKGETQYF
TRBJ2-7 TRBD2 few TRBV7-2 TGTGCCAGCAGCATAGTAGCGGGAGTGGGCGACGAGCAGTACTTC CASSIVAGVGDEQYF
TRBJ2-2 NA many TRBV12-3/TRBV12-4 TGTGCCAGCAGGGGCTCCTCCGCTAACACCGGGGAGCTGTTTTTT CASRGSSANTGELFF